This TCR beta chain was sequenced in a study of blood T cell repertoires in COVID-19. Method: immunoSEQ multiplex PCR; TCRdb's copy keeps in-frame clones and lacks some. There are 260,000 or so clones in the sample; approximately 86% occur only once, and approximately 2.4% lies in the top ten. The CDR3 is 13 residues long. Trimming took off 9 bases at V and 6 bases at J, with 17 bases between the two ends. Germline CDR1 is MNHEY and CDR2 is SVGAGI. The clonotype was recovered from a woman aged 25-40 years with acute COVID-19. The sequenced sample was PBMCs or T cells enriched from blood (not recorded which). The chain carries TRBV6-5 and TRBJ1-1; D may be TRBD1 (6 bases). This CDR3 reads CASTRGAYAEAFF. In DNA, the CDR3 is TGTGCCAGTACACGGGGGGCATACGCTGAAGCTTTCTTT.